Listed below are T cell receptor beta chains from one sample, sequenced in a study of blood T cell repertoires in COVID-19. Sequencing was performed with immunoSEQ multiplex PCR; in TCRdb, only in-frame clones are kept and a portion is missing. The sample yields 150,000 to 200,000 clones, around 87% seen once. The material sequenced was peripheral blood. These receptors all stem from a man aged 35 to 55 with active or convalescent COVID-19. Both conserved end residues are part of each CDR3. The order of the fields is V gene, clone size, J gene, D gene, CDR3 protein, CDR3 DNA. A D gene is named only where the DNA matches it firmly. Rows give clone size only sometimes, using once, few, many, or a class for an expanded clone.

TRBV11-2	NA	TRBJ2-5	NA	CASSLVGRHQETQYF	TGTGCCAGCAGCTTAGTGGGGCGCCACCAAGAGACCCAGTACTTC
TRBV5-4	NA	TRBJ1-2	TRBD1	CASSSGTARNYGYTF	TGTGCCAGCAGCTCCGGGACAGCTCGTAACTATGGCTACACCTTC
TRBV6-5	NA	TRBJ1-2	NA	CASKRGLKPSYGYTF	TGTGCCAGCAAACGGGGACTAAAGCCGTCCTATGGCTACACCTTC
TRBV5-4	once	TRBJ2-1	TRBD2	CASSSPLAGGHNEQFF	TGTGCCAGCAGCTCCCCACTAGCGGGGGGCCACAATGAGCAGTTCTTC
TRBV7-9	NA	TRBJ1-6	NA	CASSYRVMGNNSPLHF	TGTGCCAGCAGCTACAGGGTGATGGGAAATAATTCACCCCTCCACTTT
TRBV28	NA	TRBJ2-5	TRBD2	CASSSGGRGETQYF	TGTGCCAGCAGCAGCGGGGGCCGCGGAGAGACCCAGTACTTC
TRBV11-1	NA	TRBJ1-1	TRBD1	CASSLSRGQMNTEAFF	TGTGCCAGCAGCTTATCTAGGGGACAGATGAACACTGAAGCTTTCTTT
TRBV21-1	few	TRBJ1-5	NA	CASSRKVRHVRQNSNQPQHF	TGTGCCAGCAGCCGCAAGGTGAGACACGTCCGGCAAAATAGCAATCAGCCCCAGCATTTT
TRBV6-6	NA	TRBJ2-4	TRBD1	CASSRTGNIQYF	TGTGCCAGCAGCAGGACAGGTAACATTCAGTACTTC
TRBV25-1	NA	TRBJ1-3	NA	CASSETGTYGNTIYF	TGTGCCAGCAGTGAGACCGGGACATATGGAAACACCATATATTTT